The 31 T cell receptor beta chains in this list originate from one sample, sequenced in a study of human T cells and chemical hapten exposure. As for time point: patch test 1, 2 weeks after DPC sensitization. Described treatment: therapeutic diphenylcyclopropenone sensitization with weekly scalp DPC. One entry per CDR3 protein results from TCRdb running MiXCR on the RACE reads. This table holds tens of thousands of distinct CDR3 sequences, around a tenth found once. Here the sequenced sample was whole blood, taken in connection with sensitization to the hapten diphenylcyclopropenone (DPC). All receptors derive from a woman between 45 and 65 years old with alopecia areata. Some clones in this sample may be carry-over from other donors' samples.

There are many counts of this clonotype. The rearrangement joins TRBV12-3 or TRBV12-4 to TRBJ2-7, with D possibly called TRBD1 or TRBD2 (7 bases each). CDR3 length equals 14 residues. V shed 5 bases and J shed 3 bases, with 14 bases lying between them. The CDR3 DNA sequence: TGTGCCAGCAGTCGCGGGGGACAGTACTACGAGCAGTACTTC. It encodes CASSRGGQYYEQYF.

This chain joins TRBV28 and TRBJ2-4, with 10 bases identical to TRBD2. Germline V gives CDR1 MDHEN, CDR2 SYDVKM. V lost 4 bases to trimming and J lost 1 base; unmatched junction nucleotides: 22. The CDR3 is 22 amino acids. The CDR3, as DNA: TGTGCCAGCAGTTCTCCCACCTTTGGGGGCGTCCCTAGCGGGAGCGCCAAAAACATTCAGTACTTC. It translates to CASSSPTFGGVPSGSAKNIQYF. Full variable domain (outside the CDR3, taken from reference TRBV28 and TRBJ2-4): DVKVTQSSRYLVKRTGEKVFLECVQDMDHENMFWYRQDPGLGLRLIYFSYDVKMKEKGDIPEGYSVSREKKERFSLILESASTNQTSMYLCASSSPTFGGVPSGSAKNIQYFGAGTRLSVL.

The sample holds a few counts of this clonotype. The J gene is TRBJ1-1, the V gene TRBV2; 11 nucleotides line up with TRBD1. Losses at the gene ends were 4 bases for V and 6 bases for J; bases not matched to a gene: 4. CDR3 size: 14 residues. Germline V CDR1 and CDR2: SNHLY, FYNNEI. This chain's CDR3 is CASSGDRGRSEAFF. The CDR3 nucleotides read TGTGCCAGCAGTGGGGACAGGGGGAGGTCTGAAGCTTTCTTT.

In this sample, this clonotype turned up many times. The J gene is TRBJ2-2, the V gene TRBV25-1; TRBD1 aligns across 8 bases. Germline CDR1 MGHDK, CDR2 SYGVNS. With V trimmed by 5 bases and J by 5 bases, 7 bases remained unmatched. This CDR3 is built from 15 residues. The CDR3 region has the DNA TGTGCCAGCAGTTCAAGCAGGGGGCTTACCGGGGAGCTGTTTTTT. Protein sequence: CASSSSRGLTGELFF.

This clonotype was counted ten times or more. This chain connects TRBV7-9 to TRBJ1-4; 9 nucleotides match TRBD1. After removal of 0 bases from V and 8 bases from J, the junction contained 1 base not matched to a gene. CDR3 length equals 14 residues. Germline V gene lookup returns CDR1 SEHNR and CDR2 FQNEAQ (reference sequence). CDR3 protein: CASSLAGQGEKLFF. The CDR3 nucleotides are TGTGCCAGCAGCTTAGCGGGACAGGGCGAAAAACTGTTTTTT.

In its sample, this clonotype was seen many times. The chain is built from TRBV28 and TRBJ2-7; TRBD2 is a possible D gene (5 bases). Trimming cost V 3 bases and J 0 bases, with 12 bases left between them. The CDR3 contains 15 residues. CDR1 is MDHEN, CDR2 SYDVKM, per germline. Here the CDR3 DNA reads TGTGCCAGCAGTTTTTTAGAGGGCCTCTCCTACGAGCAGTACTTC. It yields the protein CASSFLEGLSYEQYF.

V and J are TRBV18 and TRBJ1-1, with D possibly matching TRBD1 (6 bases). The CDR3 has 12 residues. V was shortened by 2 bases and J by 11 bases, with 12 bases between the two germline ends. CDR1 and CDR2 from the germline V gene are KGHSH and LQKENI. For the CDR3, the DNA is TGTGCCAGCTCACCATGGGGGCAGGGGGCTTTCTTT. Its protein is CASSPWGQGAFF.

Ten or more counts support this clonotype. The gene calls are TRBV7-6 and TRBJ2-3; D is ambiguous. Trimming shortened V by 1 base and J by 2 bases, and 4 bases separated the two germline ends. The CDR3 has 13 residues. Germline CDR1 is SGHVS and CDR2 is FNYEAQ. The CDR3 bases are TGTGCCAGCAGCTTAGGAATCACAGATACGCAGTATTTT. Encoded protein: CASSLGITDTQYF.

The chain uses TRBV29-1 and TRBJ2-5, with TRBD2 matching 8 bases. Trimming cost V 2 bases and J 4 bases; bases outside gene matches: 9. The CDR3 has 15 amino acids. Germline CDR1 SQVTM, CDR2 ANQGSEA. CDR3 region: CSVEYMSGGRETQYF. CDR3 DNA sequence: TGCAGCGTTGAATATATGAGCGGGGGAAGAGAGACCCAGTACTTC.

On this clonotype: A read error is possible here, since a much larger clone lies one base away. The J gene is TRBJ2-7, the V gene TRBV7-2; D possibly uses TRBD1 or TRBD2 (6 bases each). V shed 5 bases and J shed 9 bases, with 26 bases lying between them. Looked up from germline, CDR1 is SGHTA and CDR2 is FQGNSA. This CDR3 spans 16 amino acids. The CDR3 here is CASSRNRVGGWTVQYF. CDR3 nucleotides: TGTGCCAGCAGCCGAAACAGGGTAGGAGGGTGGACCGTGCAGTACTTC.

This clonotype was seen a handful of times. This sequence joins TRBV6-6 and TRBJ2-2; D is ambiguous. The CDR3 has 12 amino acids. Trimming removed 2 bases at V and 8 bases at J, with 6 bases between. CDR1 is MNHNY and CDR2 is SVGAGI in the germline V gene (reference sequence). For the CDR3, the DNA is TGTGCCAGCAGTTACCCCGGGGGGGAGCTGTTTTTT. It translates to CASSYPGGELFF.

This chain uses TRBV23-1 with TRBJ2-1; no clear D. TRBV23-1 is classed as an ORF, of uncertain function. V was cut by 4 bases and J by 4 bases, with 11 bases left in between. The CDR3 totals 14 residues. In DNA form, the CDR3 reads TGCGCCAGCAGTCTATACGACGGTTACAATGAGCAGTTCTTC. Protein: CASSLYDGYNEQFF.

J is TRBJ1-5 and V is TRBV11-2, with D tentatively TRBD1 (5 bases). The CDR3 length is 15 residues. The V end was cut by 1 base, the J end by 4 bases, with 11 bases between. The germline CDR1 and CDR2 sequences are SGHAT and FQNNGV. CDR3 sequence reads: CASSLGQGLNQPQHF. In DNA form, the CDR3 reads TGTGCCAGCAGCTTAGGGCAGGGACTGAATCAGCCCCAGCATTTT.

CDR3 sequence: CAWKEGRATDTQYF. The CDR3 region has the DNA TGTGCCTGGAAGGAGGGGAGGGCCACAGATACGCAGTATTTT. This chain connects TRBV30 to TRBJ2-3, with TRBD2 matching over 7 bases. V shed 4 bases, J shed 2 bases, and the junction held 6 bases outside the gene matches. There are 14 residues in the CDR3. Germline loops: CDR1 GTSNPN, CDR2 SVGIG (reference sequence).

V is TRBV20-1 and J is TRBJ2-6, with D tentatively TRBD1 (5 bases). Trimming stripped 1 base from V and 3 bases from J, with 16 bases between. Germline assignment: CDR1 DFQATT and CDR2 SNEGSKA (reference sequence). The CDR3 spans 17 residues. CDR3 amino acids: CSARGQGPKSGANVLTF. DNA for the CDR3: TGCAGTGCTAGAGGTCAGGGTCCCAAGAGTGGGGCCAACGTCCTGACTTTC.

This sequence joins TRBV10-2 and TRBJ1-1; 8 bases line up with TRBD1. V gave up 3 bases and J gave up 1 base; unmatched junction bases: 4. This CDR3 spans 15 amino acids. The germline V gene encodes CDR1 WSHSY and CDR2 SAAADI. The CDR3 is CASSDFTGGNTEAFF. CDR3 nucleotides: TGCGCCAGCAGTGATTTCACAGGGGGGAACACTGAAGCTTTCTTT.

Many counts were recorded for this clonotype. This chain uses TRBV20-1 with TRBJ1-6, with D possibly matching TRBD1 (5 bases). CDR3 size: 14 residues. V was pared by 3 bases and J by 7 bases, with 13 bases between. Germline V lookup: CDR1 DFQATT, CDR2 SNEGSKA (reference sequence). The CDR3 protein is CSASAGTENSPLHF. CDR3 bases: TGCAGTGCTAGCGCCGGGACCGAAAATTCACCCCTCCACTTT.

This clonotype was detected many times. The rearrangement links TRBV20-1 to TRBJ1-2; D might be TRBD1 (6 bases). The ends were cut back, 6 bases at V and 7 bases at J, with 18 bases in the middle. Germline lookup yields CDR1 DFQATT and CDR2 SNEGSKA (reference sequence). There are 13 residues in the CDR3. The CDR3 protein is CSATIKGGIGYTF. CDR3 DNA sequence: TGCAGTGCCACCATCAAGGGGGGAATTGGCTACACCTTC.

Many counts were recorded for this clonotype. V is TRBV14 and J is TRBJ1-1; 8 bases fit TRBD1. The CDR3 consists of 15 residues. Germline V gives CDR1 SGHDN, CDR2 FVKESK. The junction had 11 bases not matched to a gene; V was cut back by 0 bases and J by 11 bases. Here the CDR3 reads CASSQEGPRGRRAFF. CDR3 nucleotides: TGTGCCAGCAGCCAAGAAGGCCCCAGGGGGCGAAGGGCTTTCTTT.

This clonotype was observed many times. The genes are TRBV5-1 and TRBJ2-1, with 8 bases lining up with TRBD1. This CDR3 contains 14 residues. Trimming removed 0 bases from V and 8 bases from J; junction bases left unmatched: 4. Germline-derived CDR1 and CDR2 are SGHRS and YFSETQ. The CDR3 sequence is CASSLDRGSDEQFF. CDR3 bases: TGCGCCAGCAGCTTGGACAGGGGGTCCGATGAGCAGTTCTTC.

This chain joins TRBV4-1 and TRBJ1-1; D might be TRBD1 (5 bases). The CDR3 length is 15 residues. The V end was cut by 3 bases, the J end by 6 bases, with 17 bases between. Per the germline V gene, CDR1 is MGHRA and CDR2 is YSYEKL. The CDR3 nucleotides are TGCGCCAGCAGCCAGGGCCCAAGGGGTAGCGCTGAAGCTTTCTTT. Amino acids: CASSQGPRGSAEAFF.

V is TRBV28 and J is TRBJ2-1, with 8 bases matching TRBD2. Trimming at V came to 6 bases and at J to 8 bases, leaving 12 bases not matched to a gene. Germline V lookup: CDR1 MDHEN, CDR2 SYDVKM. The CDR3 consists of 15 residues. DNA of the CDR3: TGTGCCAGCAGGGTAGGACTAGCAGCGTCCGATGAGCAGTTCTTC. This codes for CASRVGLAASDEQFF.

This clonotype appeared many times. The chain uses TRBV11-2 and TRBJ2-1, with 13 bases fitting TRBD2. CDR3 length equals 15 residues. Germline-derived CDR1 and CDR2 are SGHAT and FQNNGV. V lost 5 bases and J lost 10; bases outside the gene matches: 8. The CDR3 bases are TGTGCCAGCAGCACCGGGACTAGCGGGATGGAAGAGCAGTTCTTC. Its protein product is CASSTGTSGMEEQFF.

This clonotype has only a few counts. The V call is TRBV29-1, the J call TRBJ2-3; possible D gene TRBD2, 6 bases. This CDR3 comprises 15 residues. Germline V gene lookup returns CDR1 SQVTM and CDR2 ANQGSEA. The V gene lost 4 bases and the J gene lost 2 bases, with 16 bases spanning the gap. The CDR3, as DNA: TGCAGCGTTGTAACGTGGCTAGCGCCCACAGATACGCAGTATTTT. Protein: CSVVTWLAPTDTQYF.

This clonotype was detected a few times. The chain joins TRBV20-1 to TRBJ1-6; D remains unclear. This CDR3 is built from 14 residues. Germline V gene data show CDR1 as DFQATT and CDR2 as SNEGSKA (reference sequence). Trimming cost V 5 bases and J 14 bases, with 22 bases left between them. CDR3 sequence: CSAQPNGGVPSLHF. Here the CDR3 DNA reads TGCAGTGCTCAACCGAACGGCGGGGTACCTTCCCTCCACTTT.

The chain combines TRBV6-2 or TRBV6-3 with TRBJ2-7; D tentatively reads TRBD1 or TRBD2 (6 bases each). Germline CDR1 reads MNHEY; CDR2 reads SVGEGT. The CDR3 is made up of 14 amino acids. Trimming cost V 11 bases and J 2 bases, with 19 bases left between them. This chain's CDR3 is CAGQRTAGPYEQYF. The CDR3 nucleotides read TGTGCCGGGCAGCGGACAGCGGGTCCCTACGAGCAGTACTTC.

The chain has TRBV5-6 and TRBJ1-1; tentatively, D is TRBD1 (6 bases). Per the germline V gene, CDR1 is SGHDT and CDR2 is YYEEEE. There are 14 residues in the CDR3. The ends were cut back, 2 bases at V and 0 bases at J, with 8 bases in the middle. The CDR3 region is CASSFRGLNTEAFF. The CDR3 DNA reads TGTGCCAGCAGCTTCAGGGGATTGAACACTGAAGCTTTCTTT.

V usage is TRBV5-6 and J usage is TRBJ2-3; D is possibly TRBD1 or TRBD2 (5 bases each). The CDR3 runs 14 residues. Germline loops: CDR1 SGHDT, CDR2 YYEEEE. Between the trimmed V and J ends, which lost 4 bases and 2 bases, there was a span of 11 bases. Here the CDR3 DNA reads TGTGCCAGCAGCCGCCCCGGGACCACAGATACGCAGTATTTT. The encoded protein is CASSRPGTTDTQYF.

This clonotype was seen more than once but under ten times. This chain links TRBV3-1 with TRBJ2-3; unclear D gene. The V and J ends lost 1 base and 1 base respectively, with 6 bases between them. The germline V gene has CDR1 LGHDT and CDR2 YNNKEL (reference sequence). The CDR3 covers 14 residues. The CDR3 is CASSQALRTDTQYF. The CDR3 nucleotides are TGTGCCAGCAGCCAAGCACTACGCACAGATACGCAGTATTTT.

The chain carries TRBV18 and TRBJ2-3; perhaps TRBD2 as D (6 bases). CDR1 KGHSH and CDR2 LQKENI come from the germline V gene. V lost 3 bases to trimming and J lost 1 base, with 11 bases between them. The CDR3 consists of 15 residues. CDR3 nucleotide sequence: TGTGCCAGCTCACCCGGGCGGGGCGGCACAGATACGCAGTATTTT. Translated: CASSPGRGGTDTQYF. Full variable domain (remainder filled in from reference TRBV18 and TRBJ2-3): NAGVMQNPRHLVRRRGQEARLRCSPMKGHSHVYWYRQLPEEGLKFMVYLQKENIIDESGMPKERFSAEFPKEGPSILRIQQVVRGDSAAYFCASSPGRGGTDTQYFGPGTRLTVL.

The chain carries TRBV28 and TRBJ2-7; 11 bases line up with TRBD2. Trimming removed 7 bases from V and 0 bases from J; junction bases left unmatched: 8. CDR1 and CDR2 from the germline V gene are MDHEN and SYDVKM. The CDR3 has 16 residues. CDR3 in amino acids: CASTLGTSGPSYEQYF. The DNA of the CDR3 is TGTGCCAGCACCCTAGGGACTAGCGGCCCCTCCTACGAGCAGTACTTC.